Reported below is one T cell receptor beta chain. The target antigen is unknown. This sample was taken from a study of chemoradiotherapy in HPV16-positive cancers. Study information: Candidate HPV-specific clones and shared TCR motifs came from a couple of HPV16-positive patients. The study's findings and limits: HPV-responsive T-cell expansion during chemoradiotherapy was linked to improved recurrence-free survival in HPV16-positive patients. Non-HPV-specific T cells did not expand in tumors during treatment, whereas candidate HPV-specific clones and E7-related motifs did.

Libraries were prepared by immunoSEQ multiplex PCR; TCRdb keeps only in-frame clonotypes and omits some of them. The data show about 3,500 clones, roughly 95% seen once. There are 15 residues in the CDR3. Germline V gene lookup returns CDR1 SGHDT and CDR2 YYEEEE. V lost 4 bases, J lost 4 bases, and 17 bases lay in between. Sequenced material: tumor tissue, taken from a patient who underwent chemoradiotherapy. The chain carries TRBV5-6 and TRBJ1-2; no reliable D call. This sequence was found in a human donor with HPV-associated anogenital cancer. DNA of the CDR3: TGTGCCAGCAGCCTCCCCGCCGAGGGCGTCTATGGCTACACCTTC. Translating it yields CASSLPAEGVYGYTF. Combining the CDR3 with reference TRBV5-6 and TRBJ1-2 gives the whole variable domain DAGVTQSPTHLIKTRGQQVTLRCSPKSGHDTVSWYQQALGQGPQFIFQYYEEEERQRGNFPDRFSGHQFPNYSSELNVNALLLGDSALYLCASSLPAEGVYGYTFGSGTRLTVV.